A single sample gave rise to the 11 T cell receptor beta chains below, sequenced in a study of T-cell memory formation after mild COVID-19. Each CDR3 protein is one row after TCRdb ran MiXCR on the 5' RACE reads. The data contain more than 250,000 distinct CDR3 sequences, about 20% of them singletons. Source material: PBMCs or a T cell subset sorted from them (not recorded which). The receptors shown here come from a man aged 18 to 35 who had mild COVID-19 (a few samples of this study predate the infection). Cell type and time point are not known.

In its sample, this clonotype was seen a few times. As DNA, the CDR3 is TGTGCCAGCAGCTTCAGGTCAGCACCTGAAGCTTTCTTT. Translated: CASSFRSAPEAFF. The gene calls are TRBV7-2 and TRBJ1-1; D is uncertain. The V gene lost 3 bases and the J gene lost 6 bases, with 11 bases spanning the gap. The CDR3 is 13 residues long. Germline V CDR1 and CDR2: SGHTA, FQGNSA.

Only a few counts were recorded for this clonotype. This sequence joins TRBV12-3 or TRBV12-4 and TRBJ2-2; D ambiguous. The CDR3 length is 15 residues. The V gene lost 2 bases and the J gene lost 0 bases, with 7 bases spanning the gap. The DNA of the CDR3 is TGTGCCAGCAGTTTATGGCAGTCGAACACCGGGGAGCTGTTTTTT. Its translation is CASSLWQSNTGELFF.

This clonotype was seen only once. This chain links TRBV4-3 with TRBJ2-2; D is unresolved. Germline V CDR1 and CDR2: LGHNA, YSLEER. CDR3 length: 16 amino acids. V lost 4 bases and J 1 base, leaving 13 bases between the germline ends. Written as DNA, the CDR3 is TGCGCCAGCAGCCCACAACCGCGAGGGAACACCGGGGAGCTGTTTTTT. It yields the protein CASSPQPRGNTGELFF.

This CDR3 reads CASSLSGAYQETQYF. As DNA, the CDR3 is TGTGCCAGCAGTCTTAGCGGAGCTTATCAAGAGACCCAGTACTTC. V usage is TRBV6-2 or TRBV6-3 and J usage is TRBJ2-5; TRBD2 might be the D (6 bases). Germline CDR1 MNHEY, CDR2 SVGEGT. The CDR3 covers 15 residues. V was cut by 5 bases and J by 2 bases, with 15 bases left in between.

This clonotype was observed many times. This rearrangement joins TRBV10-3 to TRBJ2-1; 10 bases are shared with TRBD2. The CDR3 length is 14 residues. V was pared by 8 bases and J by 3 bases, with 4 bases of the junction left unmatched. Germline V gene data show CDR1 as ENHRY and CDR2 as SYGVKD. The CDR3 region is CAIGAGGYYNEQFF. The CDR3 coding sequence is TGTGCCATCGGAGCGGGGGGGTACTACAATGAGCAGTTCTTC.

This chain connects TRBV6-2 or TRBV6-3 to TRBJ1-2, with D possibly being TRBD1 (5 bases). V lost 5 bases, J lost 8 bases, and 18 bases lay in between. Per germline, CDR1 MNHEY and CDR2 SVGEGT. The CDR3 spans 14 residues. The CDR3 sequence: CASSPSGFGFGYTF. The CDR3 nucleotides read TGTGCCAGCAGTCCCTCAGGGTTTGGGTTCGGCTACACCTTC.

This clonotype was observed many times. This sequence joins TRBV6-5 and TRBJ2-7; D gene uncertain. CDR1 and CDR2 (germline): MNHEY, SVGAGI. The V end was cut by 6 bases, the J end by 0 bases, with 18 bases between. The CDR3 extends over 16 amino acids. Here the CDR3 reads CASSPLGRVGSYEQYF. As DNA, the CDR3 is TGTGCCAGCAGCCCACTGGGCCGGGTAGGCTCCTACGAGCAGTACTTC.

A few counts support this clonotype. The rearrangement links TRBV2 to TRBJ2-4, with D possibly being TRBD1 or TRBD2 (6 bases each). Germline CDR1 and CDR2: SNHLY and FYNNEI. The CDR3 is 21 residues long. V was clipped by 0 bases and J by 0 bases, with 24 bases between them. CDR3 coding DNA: TGTGCCAGCAGTGAAGCGCTTGGGGGGCCACTACGAAAAAGAGCCAAAAACATTCAGTACTTC. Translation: CASSEALGGPLRKRAKNIQYF.

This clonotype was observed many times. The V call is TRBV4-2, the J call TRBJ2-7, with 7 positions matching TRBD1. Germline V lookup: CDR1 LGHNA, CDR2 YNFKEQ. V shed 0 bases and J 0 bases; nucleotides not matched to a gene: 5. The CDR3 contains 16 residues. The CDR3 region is CASSQDSTGSSYEQYF. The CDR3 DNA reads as TGTGCCAGCAGCCAAGATTCGACAGGGAGCTCCTACGAGCAGTACTTC.

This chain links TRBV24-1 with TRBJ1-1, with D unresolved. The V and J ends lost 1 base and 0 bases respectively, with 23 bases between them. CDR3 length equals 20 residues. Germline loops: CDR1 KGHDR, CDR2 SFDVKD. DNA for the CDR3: TGTGCCACCAGTGATTTCTGGAGTAAGAACGCCAATACCGTGAACACTGAAGCTTTCTTT. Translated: CATSDFWSKNANTVNTEAFF.

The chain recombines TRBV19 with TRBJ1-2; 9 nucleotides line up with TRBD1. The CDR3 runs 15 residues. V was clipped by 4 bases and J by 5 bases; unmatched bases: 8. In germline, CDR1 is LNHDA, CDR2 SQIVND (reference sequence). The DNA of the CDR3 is TGTGCCAGTAGTACAAAGGACAGGGGCTTATATGGCTACACCTTC. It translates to CASSTKDRGLYGYTF.